This T cell receptor (beta chain) was retrieved from a study of glioma-infiltrating T cells. In this sample, this clonotype is medium-sized. Antigen: not known. TCR alpha and beta CDR3 regions were amplified from RNA using iRepertoire nested multiplex PCR. TCRdb re-called the multiplex PCR reads through MiXCR, storing one row per CDR3 protein. The sample consists of 9,500 to 12,000 distinct CDR3 sequences, roughly 61% of them appearing once. Findings and limits, study-wide: Gliomas, especially low-grade, showed above-expected tissue-blood divergence; non-neoplastic patients showed below.

Per the germline V gene, CDR1 is MNHEY and CDR2 is SVGEGT. Trimming shortened V by 7 bases and J by 5 bases, and 18 bases separated the two germline ends. The CDR3 spans 15 residues. V is TRBV6-2 or TRBV6-3 and J is TRBJ1-5, with D unresolved. The sequenced sample was glioma tissue, nonneoplastic brain tissue, or PBMCs (not recorded which). This sequence was found in a human donor with low-grade glioma or glioblastoma, undergoing nonglioma brain surgery, or in good health (not recorded which). CDR3 nucleotide sequence: TGTGCCAGCACCTCCCAGGTTATCGGGGATCAGCCCCAGCATTTT. Its protein is CASTSQVIGDQPQHF.